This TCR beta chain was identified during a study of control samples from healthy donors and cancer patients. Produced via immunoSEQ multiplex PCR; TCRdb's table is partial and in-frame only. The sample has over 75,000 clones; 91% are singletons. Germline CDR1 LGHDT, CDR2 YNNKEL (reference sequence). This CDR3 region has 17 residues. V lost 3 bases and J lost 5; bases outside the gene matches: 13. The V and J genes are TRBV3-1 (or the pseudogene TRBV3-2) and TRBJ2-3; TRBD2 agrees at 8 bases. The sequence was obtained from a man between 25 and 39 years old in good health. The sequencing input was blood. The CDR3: CASSHGSTAGALDTQYF. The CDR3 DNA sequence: TGTGCCAGCAGCCATGGGAGTACAGCGGGGGCCCTAGATACGCAGTATTTT.